This is a list of T cell receptor beta chains from one sample in a study of blood T cells in healthy people across ages. TCRdb fed the 5' RACE reads into MiXCR, producing one record per CDR3 protein. The sample records 1.5 million to 1.8 million distinct CDR3 sequences, approximately 39% being singletons. Sequencing was done on a sample of blood. These receptors all stem from a woman between 18 and 29 years old in good health. The conserved cysteine and the conserved F or W are not part of the CDR3 here. Fields, in order: CDR3 length, clone size, V gene, CDR3 protein. The size of a clone is reported for some rows only, either as once, few or many, or as a class for expanded clones.

13 | few | TRBV20-1 | SARGWAGAKNIQY
12 | NA | TRBV4-1 | ASSQREGQTEAF
12 | NA | TRBV20-1 | SANRGTVSYEQY
12 | NA | TRBV5-1 | ASSLGDRYQPQH
12 | NA | TRBV29-1 | SVGRGTDTGELF
12 | few | TRBV12-3/TRBV12-4 | ASSLSRGNSPLH
13 | NA | TRBV5-1 | ASNKTSGTYNEQF
11 | NA | TRBV20-1 | SASETGMETQY
11 | many | TRBV14 | ASSQRDSYGYT
16 | few | TRBV4-2 | ASSQDGVGRGTDTEAF
11 | NA | TRBV15 | ATSRDLSRPQH
14 | NA | TRBV6-5 | ASRLTSGRADNEQY
12 | once | TRBV6-2/TRBV6-3 | ASSNTQGDNEQF
14 | NA | TRBV7-8 | ASSSKAESSYNEQF
12 | NA | TRBV7-2 | ASSFGTSKETQY
11 | NA | TRBV7-9 | ASSFTSTHEQY
14 | NA | TRBV5-1 | ASNLDLAGGPNEQF
12 | NA | TRBV30 | AWSAKATGSGQY
12 | NA | TRBV2 | ASRGESGGLPLY
13 | NA | TRBV12-3/TRBV12-4 | ASSPGVGGSDTQY
10 | NA | TRBV27 | ASSLAEGEQF
12 | once | TRBV3-1 | ASSQDLGIDEQF
14 | NA | TRBV5-1 | ASSSAGLAGQETQY
13 | NA | TRBV11-2 | ASSFARSSYNEQF
15 | few | TRBV20-1 | SAPVGYGGRTYNEQF
14 | few | TRBV4-3 | ASSPEAGGPIDTQY
9 | NA | TRBV28 | ASRSRQEQF
11 | NA | TRBV2 | ASSGTGINIQY
17 | once | TRBV6-2/TRBV6-3 | ASVVGLARRGPRDYGYT
14 | few | TRBV7-2 | ASSTSGTDYYNEQF
14 | NA | TRBV20-1 | SARDNWGRNTGELF
12 | NA | TRBV10-3 | AISRDLNTDTQY
10 | NA | TRBV7-9 | ANSHVLTEAF
13 | few | TRBV4-3 | ASNQGSSLYNEQF
15 | few | TRBV10-3 | AISESVTSGRYNEQF
16 | NA | TRBV20-1 | SARSGSLAGGPRYEQF
11 | few | TRBV29-1 | SVGGLGGPVQY
9 | few | TRBV12-3/TRBV12-4 | ASSFKREQY
11 | NA | TRBV15 | ATSRDRHEKLF
18 | NA | TRBV7-8 | ASSPIPGLAGADSYNEQF
12 | NA | TRBV4-2 | ASSQDGKNQPQH
13 | many | TRBV12-3/TRBV12-4 | ASSTGVSSYNEQF
11 | once | TRBV29-1 | SVDQGSLNTQY
13 | few | TRBV20-1 | SATQRREVRMGQF
9 | NA | TRBV6-1 | ASTAFNEQF
12 | NA | TRBV5-1 | ASSLLTEADEQF
11 | NA | TRBV24-1 | ATSDFVKHEQF
12 | NA | TRBV7-9 | ASSNLDRGPEAF
13 | NA | TRBV7-2 | ASSSTVPLSYEQY
8 | NA | TRBV19 | GTGTNEQF
13 | NA | TRBV25-1 | ASSEDERVGDEQY
12 | few | TRBV7-9 | ASSYRDRDNEQF
14 | NA | TRBV21-1 | AGSKQRSGVRYEQY
12 | NA | TRBV6-2/TRBV6-3 | ASSYSQVTDMQY